Listed below are T cell receptor beta chains from one sample, sequenced in a study of T cell responses to AZD1222 COVID-19 vaccine. Profiled with immunoSEQ multiplex PCR; TCRdb holds only in-frame clones, not every one. Of approximately 98,000 clones listed, roughly 84% are singletons. Specimen: peripheral blood, collected on day 0 of AZD1222 vaccination. Receptor source: an adult in good health. CDR3s include the opening cysteine and the closing phenylalanine or tryptophan. Each record gives: CDR3 protein, CDR3 DNA, J gene, V gene, D gene, clone size. A D gene is named only where the DNA matches it firmly. Only some rows state a clone size, as once, few, many or a class for expanded clones.

CDR3aa: CSGGLMNTEAFF
CDR3nt: TGCAGCGGGGGGCTTATGAACACTGAAGCTTTCTTT
j_gene: TRBJ1-1
v_gene: TRBV29-1
d_gene: .
abundance: .

CDR3aa: CASSSTGGFGNQPQHF
CDR3nt: TGTGCCAGCAGCTCGACAGGGGGCTTCGGCAATCAGCCCCAGCATTTT
j_gene: TRBJ1-5
v_gene: TRBV9
d_gene: TRBD1
abundance: few

CDR3aa: CATSSKSTGDTEGYTF
CDR3nt: TGTGCCACCAGTTCTAAGAGCACAGGGGATACGGAGGGCTACACCTTC
j_gene: TRBJ1-2
v_gene: TRBV24-1
d_gene: TRBD1
abundance: .

CDR3aa: CASRRRGSNQPQHF
CDR3nt: TGTGCCAGCAGGAGGCGGGGGAGCAATCAGCCCCAGCATTTT
j_gene: TRBJ1-5
v_gene: TRBV6-5
d_gene: .
abundance: .

CDR3aa: CASSGGLAGEKETQYF
CDR3nt: TGTGCCAGCAGCGGAGGACTAGCGGGGGAGAAAGAGACCCAGTACTTC
j_gene: TRBJ2-5
v_gene: TRBV7-8
d_gene: TRBD2
abundance: .

CDR3aa: CASSYTSGGATYEQYF
CDR3nt: TGTGCCAGCAGTTACACTAGCGGGGGCGCGACCTACGAGCAGTACTTC
j_gene: TRBJ2-7
v_gene: TRBV6-2/TRBV6-3
d_gene: TRBD2
abundance: .

CDR3aa: CASSLAGNYGYTF
CDR3nt: TGCGCCAGCAGCTTGGCGGGGAACTATGGCTACACCTTC
j_gene: TRBJ1-2
v_gene: TRBV5-1
d_gene: .
abundance: .

CDR3aa: CAISGTDYGYTF
CDR3nt: TGTGCCATCAGCGGGACAGACTATGGCTACACCTTC
j_gene: TRBJ1-2
v_gene: TRBV10-3
d_gene: TRBD1
abundance: .

CDR3aa: CASTQGTGTEAFF
CDR3nt: TGTGCCAGCACCCAGGGGACAGGGACTGAAGCTTTCTTT
j_gene: TRBJ1-1
v_gene: TRBV6-5
d_gene: TRBD1
abundance: few

CDR3aa: CASSSTWGQPQHF
CDR3nt: TGTGCCAGCAGTTCCACCTGGGGCCAGCCCCAGCATTTT
j_gene: TRBJ1-5
v_gene: TRBV6-2/TRBV6-3
d_gene: .
abundance: .

CDR3aa: CASSQGRLWTEAFF
CDR3nt: TGCGCCAGCAGCCAAGGGCGTTTATGGACTGAAGCTTTCTTT
j_gene: TRBJ1-1
v_gene: TRBV4-3
d_gene: .
abundance: .

CDR3aa: CASGFPGGAPWF
CDR3nt: TGTGCTAGTGGTTTCCCAGGGGGCGCTCCCTGGTTT
j_gene: TRBJ2-3
v_gene: TRBV12-5
d_gene: TRBD1
abundance: .

CDR3aa: CASSLLAAFTDTQYF
CDR3nt: TGTGCCAGCAGCTTACTAGCGGCCTTTACAGATACGCAGTATTTT
j_gene: TRBJ2-3
v_gene: TRBV7-2
d_gene: TRBD2
abundance: .

CDR3aa: CASSLVPAGGQETQYF
CDR3nt: TGTGCCAGCAGCTTAGTCCCAGCGGGGGGGCAAGAGACCCAGTACTTC
j_gene: TRBJ2-5
v_gene: TRBV7-2
d_gene: TRBD2
abundance: .

CDR3aa: CASSPIEGGTNQPQHF
CDR3nt: TGTGCCAGCAGCCCGATCGAAGGGGGTACCAATCAGCCCCAGCATTTT
j_gene: TRBJ1-5
v_gene: TRBV7-9
d_gene: .
abundance: .

CDR3aa: CSVDGGRGTEAFF
CDR3nt: TGCAGCGTTGATGGGGGGCGAGGCACTGAAGCTTTCTTT
j_gene: TRBJ1-1
v_gene: TRBV29-1
d_gene: .
abundance: .

CDR3aa: CATSGQTSTEAFF
CDR3nt: TGCGCCACCAGTGGACAGACCTCCACTGAAGCTTTCTTT
j_gene: TRBJ1-1
v_gene: TRBV5-1
d_gene: .
abundance: .

CDR3aa: CATSRGGDMNTEAFF
CDR3nt: TGTGCCACCAGCAGAGGTGGAGACATGAACACTGAAGCTTTCTTT
j_gene: TRBJ1-1
v_gene: TRBV15
d_gene: .
abundance: .

CDR3aa: CASSRGLAVTDTQYF
CDR3nt: TGTGCCAGCAGTCGAGGACTAGCGGTAACAGATACGCAGTATTTT
j_gene: TRBJ2-3
v_gene: TRBV6-5
d_gene: TRBD2
abundance: once

CDR3aa: CASSPRRGWQETQYF
CDR3nt: TGTGCCAGCAGCCCCCGCCGAGGGTGGCAAGAGACCCAGTACTTC
j_gene: TRBJ2-5
v_gene: TRBV11-1
d_gene: .
abundance: .

CDR3aa: CASSQGQGANTGELFF
CDR3nt: TGTGCCAGCAGCCAAGGACAGGGGGCGAACACCGGGGAGCTGTTTTTT
j_gene: TRBJ2-2
v_gene: TRBV14
d_gene: TRBD1
abundance: .

CDR3aa: CASSSPGRGNTEAFF
CDR3nt: TGTGCCAGCAGTTCTCCTGGGAGGGGGAACACTGAAGCTTTCTTT
j_gene: TRBJ1-1
v_gene: TRBV28
d_gene: .
abundance: .

CDR3aa: CASSDASGSSYNEQFF
CDR3nt: TGTGCCAGCAGTGACGCTAGCGGGTCCTCCTACAATGAGCAGTTCTTC
j_gene: TRBJ2-1
v_gene: TRBV28
d_gene: TRBD2
abundance: .

CDR3aa: CASSQPGTSGYNEQFF
CDR3nt: TGTGCCAGCAGCCAACCCGGGACTAGCGGTTACAATGAGCAGTTCTTC
j_gene: TRBJ2-1
v_gene: TRBV4-2
d_gene: TRBD2
abundance: .

CDR3aa: CASSYSHRGRETQYF
CDR3nt: TGTGCCAGCAGTTACTCGCACCGGGGGCGGGAGACCCAGTACTTC
j_gene: TRBJ2-5
v_gene: TRBV6-5
d_gene: .
abundance: .

CDR3aa: CASSQGKGGTEAFF
CDR3nt: TGCGCCAGCAGCCAAGGAAAAGGGGGCACTGAAGCTTTCTTT
j_gene: TRBJ1-1
v_gene: TRBV4-3
d_gene: .
abundance: .

CDR3aa: CPAPLKLYF
CDR3nt: TGCCCAGCCCCCCTTAAGCTGTACTTC
j_gene: TRBJ2-7
v_gene: TRBV20-1
d_gene: .
abundance: .

CDR3aa: CASSLNRGGYEQYF
CDR3nt: TGTGCCAGCAGCTTGAACAGGGGGGGCTACGAGCAGTACTTC
j_gene: TRBJ2-7
v_gene: TRBV7-3
d_gene: .
abundance: .

CDR3aa: CASSNTDGGGNSPLHF
CDR3nt: TGTGCCAGCAGCAATACCGACGGGGGAGGGAATTCACCCCTCCACTTT
j_gene: TRBJ1-6
v_gene: TRBV11-1
d_gene: .
abundance: .

CDR3aa: CASSLVAGSKGGKAYTF
CDR3nt: TGTGCCAGCAGCTTAGTAGCGGGGAGCAAAGGTGGCAAGGCGTACACCTTC
j_gene: TRBJ1-2
v_gene: TRBV7-2
d_gene: .
abundance: .

CDR3aa: CASSYSTATSGNTIYF
CDR3nt: TGTGCCAGCAGTTACTCGACGGCTACCTCTGGAAACACCATATATTTT
j_gene: TRBJ1-3
v_gene: TRBV6-5
d_gene: .
abundance: .

CDR3aa: CASSQDLGTEAFF
CDR3nt: TGCGCCAGCAGCCAAGATCTGGGGACTGAAGCTTTCTTT
j_gene: TRBJ1-1
v_gene: TRBV4-1
d_gene: .
abundance: few